Described below is a single T cell receptor (beta chain) sequence and its context. Using immunoSEQ multiplex PCR, the repertoire was profiled, and TCRdb retains in-frame clones only, with some absent. Of about 400,000 clones detected, 65% to 90% appear once; the ten largest clones hold less than 9%. Recruited during active infection, patients (from Seattle) were subsequently followed longitudinally. The entry originates in a study of blood T cell repertoires in COVID-19. Across the whole study: Samples representing acute and convalescent COVID-19 were sourced from the United States, Italy and Spain. Nucleic acid was either cDNA or gDNA, and it came from T cells, B-cell-depleted T cells, or PBMCs.

The ends were cut back, 0 bases at V and 5 bases at J, with 8 bases in the middle. The V gene's germline CDR1 is SGDLS and CDR2 YYNGEE. CDR3 length: 14 residues. The V gene is TRBV9, the J gene TRBJ1-4; D not certain. This clonotype originated in a woman aged 55-69 years with COVID-19, enrolled during active disease. The sequencing input was peripheral blood. CDR3 in DNA: TGTGCCAGCAGCGTAGGAGGGTCCAATGAAAAACTGTTTTTT. This gives the protein CASSVGGSNEKLFF.